One T cell receptor beta chain is described in this entry. The antigen is undetermined. The sample belongs to a study of long-term antiretroviral therapy in people with HIV. Findings and limits, study-wide: Compared with controls, HIV repertoires showed narrower CDR3 length ranges.

Investigators performed immunoSEQ version v3.0 at survey level. For each individual sample, sequencing targeted roughly 35,000-50,000 T-cell genomes. Some clones are missing from TCRdb's copy, which holds only in-frame ones; the method was immunoSEQ multiplex PCR. The sample carries roughly 25,000 clones, about 80% recorded once. V was pared by 5 bases and J by 0 bases, with 15 bases between. This CDR3 spans 16 amino acids. Germline V gene lookup returns CDR1 MDHEN and CDR2 SYDVKM. Treatment for all HIV-infected participants took place in the United States. V usage is TRBV28 and J usage is TRBJ2-3; D is uncertain. The input for sequencing was unsorted PBMCs, taken 0.7 years before starting antiretroviral therapy. The receptor's source is a young man with HIV. CDR3 DNA sequence: TGTGCCAGCAGTCTCTCAGGTTTCCCGAGCACAGATACGCAGTATTTT. This encodes CASSLSGFPSTDTQYF.